This entry is about one T cell receptor beta chain. The antigen is undetermined. Looked up from germline, CDR1 is SGHVS and CDR2 is FNYEAQ. Trimming shortened V by 5 bases and J by 2 bases, and 19 bases separated the two germline ends. The CDR3 totals 16 residues. The data originate from a study of shared clonotypes between healthy human individuals. Study-level results: Naive subsets tended to show greater estimated richness than memory subsets. Few donors restricted represented genetic and exposure-history diversity. Naive CD4 clonotypes were shared across a few donors at about 5%.

CD45RO-negative, CCR7-selected cells formed the naive CD8 fraction, which excluded terminally differentiated effector memory CD45RA+ cells. There were no recent acute infections or vaccinations among the donors, who were healthy HIV-negative adults. Libraries were prepared by immunoSEQ multiplex PCR; TCRdb keeps only in-frame clonotypes and omits some of them. Among hundreds of thousands of clones listed, roughly 98% were seen once. The TCR comes from a man in his thirties or forties in good health. Sequencing was performed on naive CD8+ T cells sorted from blood. The chain joins TRBV7-6 to TRBJ2-7, with D maybe TRBD2 (5 bases). The CDR3 bases are TGTGCCAGCAGCCCGACGGTAGACGGAGGAGCCTACGAGCAGTACTTC. The encoded protein is CASSPTVDGGAYEQYF.